The sample holds one count of the clone carrying this T cell receptor (beta chain). This specimen comes from a study of blood T cells in healthy people across ages. It was with a sample-barcoded 5' primer and a J-beta primer mix that a second PCR of roughly 7 to 12 cycles was run. Every molecule of cDNA carried a tag from a template-switch adaptor with 12 random nucleotides. Each of the samples gave a minimum of 2.5 million paired-end reads that contained CDR3. TCRdb reprocessed the 5' RACE reads with MiXCR, giving one entry per CDR3 protein. The data hold about 800,000 distinct CDR3 sequences, with 55% to 70% observed a single time. A minimum of 6 micrograms of total RNA was extracted per sample. CDR3 length: 14 residues. Germline-derived CDR1 and CDR2 are DFQATT and SNEGSKA (reference sequence). The V segment lost 6 bases and the J segment 11 bases; nucleotides outside the gene matches: 13.

The J gene is TRBJ2-5, the V gene TRBV20-1, with TRBD2 matching 12 bases. Sequencing was carried out using blood. The TCR sequence derives from a man aged 25 to 45 in good health. The CDR3 DNA reads as TGCAGTGCCTACCCTAGCGGGAGGGGGAATGAGCAGTACTTC. Translating gives CSAYPSGRGNEQYF.